This passage covers 5 T cell receptor beta chains from one sample sequenced in a study of technical replicates of blood from several donors. TCRdb keeps only in-frame clones here, not all; method: immunoSEQ multiplex PCR. The data hold 75,000 to 100,000 clones, with roughly 94% observed a single time. The sequenced material came from T cells isolated from PBMCs. The receptors here all came from a human donor in good health.

The sample holds a few counts of this clone. This chain joins TRBV19 and TRBJ1-5; 7 bases match TRBD1. V shed 5 bases, J shed 6 bases, and the junction held 10 bases outside the gene matches. CDR3 length: 15 residues. CDR1 is LNHDA, CDR2 SQIVND, per germline (reference sequence). The DNA for the CDR3 is TGTGCCAGTAGTCAGACAGGGTACGGGGGTCAGCCCCAGCATTTT. This gives the protein CASSQTGYGGQPQHF.

The rearrangement uses TRBV11-3 and TRBJ2-3; weak D call: TRBD2 (6 bases). Germline V gene sequence: CDR1 SGHNT, CDR2 YENEEA. The ends were cut back, 7 bases at V and 2 bases at J, with 16 bases in the middle. This CDR3 is built from 15 residues. The CDR3 DNA reads TGTGCCAGCACCCACGGAGGGCTATTCACAGATACGCAGTATTTT. The encoded protein is CASTHGGLFTDTQYF.

V gene TRBV19 combines with J gene TRBJ1-4; D may be TRBD1 (5 bases). Germline V gene sequence: CDR1 LNHDA, CDR2 SQIVND (reference sequence). Trimming removed 3 bases at V and 0 bases at J, with 17 bases between. The CDR3 extends over 18 amino acids. The CDR3 bases are TGTGCCAGTAGTATGGTACTGGGAGGGGACCCAACTAATGAAAAACTGTTTTTT. Translating it yields CASSMVLGGDPTNEKLFF. Filled out from reference TRBV19 and TRBJ1-4, the complete variable domain reads DGGITQSPKYLFRKEGQNVTLSCEQNLNHDAMYWYRQDPGQGLRLIYYSQIVNDFQKGDIAEGYSVSREKKESFPLTVTSAQKNPTAFYLCASSMVLGGDPTNEKLFFGSGTQLSVL.

This clone came up once. The rearrangement links TRBV28 to TRBJ2-7; TRBD1 is a possible D gene (5 bases). The CDR3 length is 14 residues. The germline V and J ends were trimmed by 9 bases and 1 base, with 16 bases remaining between them. Germline V CDR1 and CDR2: MDHEN, SYDVKM. CDR3 loop: CASRQLYSSYEQYF. The CDR3 DNA is TGTGCCAGTAGACAGCTTTATTCGTCCTACGAGCAGTACTTC.

The chain couples TRBV30 to TRBJ1-1, with D hard to call. The CDR3 totals 12 residues. Germline V gene sequence: CDR1 GTSNPN, CDR2 SVGIG (reference sequence). V was shortened by 5 bases and J by 3 bases, with 10 bases between the two germline ends. The CDR3 is CAWDGEHTEAFF. The CDR3 nucleotides read TGTGCCTGGGACGGGGAGCACACTGAAGCTTTCTTT.